This is a list of T cell receptor beta chains from one sample in a study of OX40 agonist ivuxolimab in advanced cancers. Assay used: immunoSEQ multiplex PCR; TCRdb lists only in-frame clones, some missing. The sample holds over 55,000 clones, approximately 90% seen once. Sequenced material: CD4+ or CD8+ T cells sorted from blood, taken in a trial of the OX40 agonist ivuxolimab. All receptors derive from an adult with an advanced solid tumor such as melanoma, head and neck, liver or kidney cancer. Both conserved end residues are part of each CDR3. A D gene is named only where the DNA matches it firmly. The size of a clone is reported for some rows only, either as once, few or many, or as a class for expanded clones.

v_call	d_call	j_call	clone_size	cdr3_aa	cdr3_nt
TRBV6-6	NA	TRBJ2-7	NA	CASSYSRRGPYEQYF	TGTGCCAGCAGTTACTCGAGGCGCGGACCCTACGAGCAGTACTTC
TRBV2	NA	TRBJ1-5	NA	CASSPGGRNQPQHF	TGTGCCAGCAGCCCGGGGGGGAGAAATCAGCCCCAGCATTTT
TRBV19	NA	TRBJ2-5	NA	CASSIPWSRQETQYF	TGTGCCAGTAGTATCCCCTGGTCACGGCAAGAGACCCAGTACTTC
TRBV30	NA	TRBJ2-1	NA	CAWSVLGDEQFF	TGTGCCTGGAGTGTATTAGGGGATGAGCAGTTCTTC
TRBV6-5	TRBD1	TRBJ2-3	NA	CASSYDRASTDTQYF	TGTGCCAGCAGTTACGACAGGGCTAGCACAGATACGCAGTATTTT
TRBV21-1	NA	TRBJ2-7	NA	CASSKERLAGAKREQYF	TGTGCCAGCAGCAAAGAGAGACTAGCGGGAGCGAAGCGCGAGCAGTACTTC
TRBV9	NA	TRBJ2-1	NA	CASSAEGGRYNEQFF	TGTGCCAGCAGCGCCGAAGGGGGGCGCTACAATGAGCAGTTCTTC
TRBV6-5	TRBD1	TRBJ1-2	NA	CASRLTGGGYGYTF	TGTGCCAGCAGGTTGACAGGGGGCGGCTATGGCTACACCTTC
TRBV11-2	NA	TRBJ2-3	NA	CASSIPGIDTQYF	TGTGCCAGCAGCATACCAGGGATCGATACGCAGTATTTT
TRBV2	TRBD1	TRBJ1-2	NA	CASSRDRARGYTF	TGTGCCAGCAGCCGAGACAGGGCGAGAGGGTACACCTTC
TRBV14	NA	TRBJ1-2	NA	CASSQDPRGGGGYTF	TGTGCCAGCAGCCAAGATCCGAGGGGGGGAGGCGGCTACACCTTC
TRBV5-6	NA	TRBJ2-5	NA	CASSPLVRETQYF	TGTGCCAGCAGCCCCCTAGTGAGGGAGACCCAGTACTTC
TRBV18	NA	TRBJ1-5	NA	CASSWTDNQPQHF	TGTGCCAGCTCGTGGACGGACAATCAGCCCCAGCATTTT
TRBV6-1	NA	TRBJ1-1	once	CASSESGDNTEAFF	TGTGCCAGCAGTGAATCTGGGGATAACACTGAAGCTTTCTTT
TRBV28	TRBD1	TRBJ1-4	NA	CASSFSTGGYEKLFF	TGTGCCAGCAGTTTCAGTACAGGGGGTTATGAAAAACTGTTTTTT
TRBV19	TRBD1	TRBJ1-2	few	CASSLTGGNGYTF	TGTGCCAGTAGTTTGACAGGGGGAAATGGCTACACCTTC
TRBV30	TRBD1	TRBJ2-7	NA	CAWRTIQGASSYEQYF	TGTGCCTGGAGAACGATACAGGGGGCCTCTTCCTACGAGCAGTACTTC
TRBV19	NA	TRBJ1-5	NA	CASSIWGGPQPQHF	TGTGCCAGTAGTATATGGGGGGGCCCGCAGCCCCAGCATTTT
TRBV11-3	NA	TRBJ2-3	NA	CASRGASLTDTQYF	TGTGCCAGCAGGGGAGCGAGTCTCACAGATACGCAGTATTTT
TRBV4-3	TRBD2	TRBJ2-1	NA	CASSQDLASGSYNEQFF	TGCGCCAGCAGCCAAGATTTGGCTAGCGGGAGCTACAATGAGCAGTTCTTC
TRBV7-9	NA	TRBJ1-2	NA	CASSLEGLGYTF	TGTGCCAGCAGCTTAGAGGGTCTGGGCTACACCTTC
TRBV15	NA	TRBJ2-1	NA	CATSRDRGFAGLIYNEQFF	TGTGCCACCAGCAGAGACCGAGGGTTTGCGGGTCTGATCTACAATGAGCAGTTCTTC
TRBV18	NA	TRBJ1-1	few	CASSLEGALSAEAFF	TGTGCCAGCTCTCTCGAAGGAGCCCTAAGCGCTGAAGCTTTCTTT
TRBV4-3	TRBD2	TRBJ2-5	NA	CASSREEGGSLGETQYF	TGCGCCAGCAGCCGAGAAGAGGGAGGGTCGTTGGGAGAGACCCAGTACTTC
TRBV7-8	NA	TRBJ2-4	NA	CASSLGLTGNIQYF	TGTGCCAGCAGCTTAGGTCTAACAGGGAACATTCAGTACTTC
TRBV4-1	NA	TRBJ2-7	NA	CASSQATEHGEQYF	TGCGCCAGCAGCCAAGCGACCGAGCATGGTGAGCAGTACTTC
TRBV5-4	NA	TRBJ2-3	NA	CASSFPSTDTQYF	TGTGCCAGCAGCTTCCCTAGCACAGATACGCAGTATTTT
TRBV5-1	TRBD2	TRBJ2-7	few	CASSGSGRVYEQYF	TGCGCCAGCAGCGGCAGCGGGAGGGTCTACGAGCAGTACTTC
TRBV4-2	TRBD1	TRBJ1-1	NA	CASSQRDRAAEAFF	TGTGCCAGCAGCCAACGGGACAGGGCCGCTGAAGCTTTCTTT